A single sample is the source of the 10 T cell receptor beta chains below, sequenced in a study of high-grade serous ovarian cancer treatment subgroups. The tumor samples were collected prior to definitive surgery or chemotherapy. The method was immunoSEQ multiplex PCR; TCRdb's version includes in-frame clones alone and lacks a portion of them. The sample holds 5,500 to 7,500 clones; more than 70% are singletons and the top ten take around 9.3%. The specimen was tumor tissue. All receptors come from a human donor with high-grade serous ovarian cancer.

This clone was counted only a few times. V and J are TRBV30 and TRBJ1-1, with D unresolved. V dropped 2 bases and J dropped 3 bases, with 10 bases sitting between them. This CDR3 comprises 13 residues. Germline CDR1 is GTSNPN and CDR2 is SVGIG (reference sequence). In DNA form, the CDR3 reads TGTGCCTGGAGTCCCGGGATGGACACTGAAGCTTTCTTT. This translates into CAWSPGMDTEAFF. The whole variable domain, remainder taken from reference TRBV30 and TRBJ1-1, is SQTIHQWPATLVQPVGSPLSLECTVEGTSNPNLYWYRQAAGRGLQLLFYSVGIGQISSEVPQNLSASRPQDRQFILSSKKLLLSDSGFYLCAWSPGMDTEAFFGQGTRLTVV.

V gene TRBV30 combines with J gene TRBJ1-1, with unresolved D. Germline V gene data show CDR1 as GTSNPN and CDR2 as SVGIG (reference sequence). The ends were cut back, 1 base at V and 7 bases at J, with 16 bases in the middle. The CDR3 spans 14 residues. The CDR3 DNA is TGTGCCTGGAGTGATGATTGGCCAACAGTTGAAGCTTTCTTT. It specifies CAWSDDWPTVEAFF.

In this sample, this clone turned up a few times. The chain combines TRBV6-6 with TRBJ1-5; unclear D gene. Germline V gene lookup returns CDR1 MNHNY and CDR2 SVGAGI (reference sequence). This CDR3 contains 13 residues. Deletions cut 6 bases from V and 9 bases from J, with 15 bases between. The DNA for the CDR3 is TGTGCCAGCAGCCTCGACTGGGGAAGGCCCCAGCATTTT. Its translation: CASSLDWGRPQHF.

This sequence joins TRBV29-1 and TRBJ2-7; perhaps TRBD2 as D (5 bases). CDR1 and CDR2 from the germline V gene are SQVTM and ANQGSEA. The V end was cut by 0 bases, the J end by 7 bases, with 13 bases between. CDR3 length equals 13 residues. CDR3 nucleotide sequence: TGCAGCGTTGAAGATCCTTATCCGGGAGAGCAGTACTTC. The encoded protein is CSVEDPYPGEQYF.

This sequence joins TRBV5-1 and TRBJ1-5, with 7 bases matching TRBD1. This CDR3 is 14 amino acids long. Unmatched junction bases numbered 1, after V lost 1 base and J lost 3 bases. Germline loops: CDR1 SGHRS, CDR2 YFSETQ. The CDR3 DNA follows: TGCGCCAGCAGCTTGACAGGGGACAATCAGCCCCAGCATTTT. Its translation: CASSLTGDNQPQHF.

The chain recombines TRBV9 with TRBJ2-3, with D possibly being TRBD1 (5 bases). The V gene's germline CDR1 is SGDLS and CDR2 YYNGEE. The CDR3 is 14 amino acids. Between the trimmed V and J ends, which lost 3 bases and 0 bases, there was a span of 8 bases. The CDR3 DNA reads TGTGCCAGCAGCGGGACATCTAGCACAGATACGCAGTATTTT. Its translation: CASSGTSSTDTQYF.

The V gene is TRBV7-9, the J gene TRBJ1-1, with unresolved D. In germline, CDR1 is SEHNR, CDR2 FQNEAQ (reference sequence). There are 15 residues in the CDR3. V lost 2 bases and J lost 2, with 12 bases in between. The CDR3 region is CASSLFLDGNTEAFF. The CDR3 region has the DNA TGTGCCAGCAGCTTATTTTTGGACGGTAACACTGAAGCTTTCTTT.

The chain employs TRBV27 and TRBJ2-5, with D perhaps TRBD1 (5 bases). V shed 5 bases and J shed 0 bases, with 16 bases lying between them. Germline-derived CDR1 and CDR2 are MNHEY and SMNVEV (reference sequence). The CDR3 loop spans 16 amino acids. CDR3 in amino acids: CASSLRQPPYQETQYF. In DNA form, the CDR3 reads TGTGCCAGCAGTCTACGACAGCCTCCGTACCAAGAGACCCAGTACTTC.

The chain combines TRBV7-9 with TRBJ2-1; 13 nucleotides line up with TRBD2. Losses at the gene ends were 3 bases for V and 6 bases for J; bases not matched to a gene: 2. The CDR3 consists of 15 residues. Germline V CDR1 and CDR2: SEHNR, FQNEAQ (reference sequence). For the CDR3, the DNA is TGTGCCAGCAGCTTCGGGACTAGCGGGACCAATGAGCAGTTCTTC. It translates to CASSFGTSGTNEQFF.

A few counts support this clone. This chain connects TRBV10-3 to TRBJ1-1, with a possible D match to TRBD1 (5 bases). This CDR3 is built from 13 residues. The V gene's germline CDR1 is ENHRY and CDR2 SYGVKD. Trimming stripped 8 bases from V and 1 base from J, with 11 bases between. The CDR3 DNA is TGTGCCATCTGGGGTGGGGGGAACACTGAAGCTTTCTTT. This gives the protein CAIWGGGNTEAFF.